The next 15 T cell receptor beta chains were all read from a single sample in a study of control samples from healthy donors and cancer patients (dated by TCRdb to 2020 to 2022). Libraries were built with the immunoSEQ multiplex PCR assay. The source is immuneACCESS, and TCRdb retained only in-frame sequences with V and J called. Part of the clones is not carried over; for the studies checked, unresolved V genes explain less than half of this, and the remainder is unexplained. The sample includes 150,000 or so clones, with 90% to 95% observed a single time. Roughly 4.3% of the sample rests with the top ten. The specimen sequenced was blood. These receptors all stem from an older woman in good health.

The rearrangement links TRBV20-1 to TRBJ1-2; maybe TRBD1 (5 bases). CDR3 size: 11 residues. Germline CDR1 and CDR2: DFQATT and SNEGSKA (reference sequence). Trimming pared 5 bases from V and 2 bases from J, leaving 6 bases between. CDR3 protein: CSAGTNYGYTF. The CDR3 DNA is TGCAGTGCTGGGACCAACTATGGCTACACCTTC.

This clone was detected once. The V call is TRBV6-5, the J call TRBJ1-2, with 10 bases fitting TRBD1. J was trimmed by 5 bases and V by 3 bases; bases with no gene match: 6. Germline-derived CDR1 and CDR2 are MNHEY and SVGAGI. The CDR3 loop spans 15 amino acids. The CDR3 DNA reads as TGTGCCAGCAGTTATGGCGACAGGGGGCTTTATGGCTACACCTTC. Translating it yields CASSYGDRGLYGYTF.

J is TRBJ1-3 and V is TRBV6-5; D is unclear. Germline CDR1 reads MNHEY; CDR2 reads SVGAGI. CDR3 length equals 12 residues. The ends were cut back, 2 bases at V and 4 bases at J, with 3 bases in the middle. This chain's CDR3 is CASSYDGNTIYF. The CDR3 region has the DNA TGTGCCAGCAGTTACGACGGAAACACCATATATTTT.

The chain combines TRBV29-1 with TRBJ2-7; the match to TRBD1 covers 8 bases. V lost 7 bases to trimming and J lost 4 bases; unmatched junction nucleotides: 9. The CDR3 sequence is 13 residues long. The germline gives CDR1 SQVTM, CDR2 ANQGSEA. This chain's CDR3 is CSANVQGGYEQYF. The CDR3 coding sequence is TGCAGCGCTAACGTACAGGGGGGTTACGAGCAGTACTTC.

This clone was counted a single time. The chain is built from TRBV5-4 and TRBJ1-1; no definite D call. The CDR3 totals 15 residues. Germline CDR1 SGHNT, CDR2 YYREEE (reference sequence). Between the trimmed V and J ends, which lost 4 bases and 2 bases, there was a span of 15 bases. The CDR3 DNA is TGTGCCAGCAGCATGAGACAACGGGTAAACACTGAAGCTTTCTTT. Translated, it gives CASSMRQRVNTEAFF. The full variable domain, rest sourced from reference TRBV5-4 and TRBJ1-1, is ETGVTQSPTHLIKTRGQQVTLRCSSQSGHNTVSWYQQALGQGPQFIFQYYREEENGRGNFPPRFSGLQFPNYSSELNVNALELDDSALYLCASSMRQRVNTEAFFGQGTRLTVV.

V gene TRBV7-7 combines with J gene TRBJ2-7; D is possibly TRBD1 or TRBD2 (5 bases each). CDR3 length: 14 residues. CDR1 is SSHAT, CDR2 FNYEAQ, per germline (reference sequence). Trimming left V 8 bases short and J 3 bases short, with 17 bases between. The CDR3 DNA reads as TGTGCCAGCCACCGGGACCGCCCTCTCTACGAGCAGTACTTC. Protein: CASHRDRPLYEQYF.

The chain employs TRBV6-5 and TRBJ2-1; D not resolved. CDR3 length equals 15 residues. Trimming stripped 0 bases from V and 2 bases from J, with 8 bases between. CDR1 and CDR2 (germline): MNHEY, SVGAGI. CDR3 residues: CASSYSPGAYNEQFF. CDR3 DNA: TGTGCCAGCAGTTACTCGCCCGGAGCCTACAATGAGCAGTTCTTC.

This clone was counted once. This chain uses TRBV27 with TRBJ1-2; 8 nucleotides align to TRBD1. J gave up 3 bases and V 6 bases, and 12 bases lay outside the gene matches. The CDR3 spans 16 residues. The germline gives CDR1 MNHEY, CDR2 SMNVEV (reference sequence). The DNA for the CDR3 is TGTGCCAGCAGATCGAGAACTGGACAGGGCGACTATGGCTACACCTTC. Encoded protein: CASRSRTGQGDYGYTF.

The V and J genes are TRBV9 and TRBJ1-2; no clear D gene. Trimming shortened V by 2 bases and J by 3 bases, and 5 bases separated the two germline ends. CDR1 SGDLS and CDR2 YYNGEE come from the germline V gene. The CDR3 contains 12 residues. CDR3 loop: CASSVGDYGYTF. The CDR3 nucleotides are TGTGCCAGCAGCGTCGGGGACTATGGCTACACCTTC.

This sequence joins TRBV3-1 (or the pseudogene TRBV3-2) and TRBJ1-3; D gene ambiguous. This CDR3 is 15 amino acids long. CDR1 and CDR2 (germline): LGHDT, YNNKEL (reference sequence). Trimming left V 0 bases short and J 0 bases short, with 6 bases between. This CDR3 is CASSQEISSGNTIYF. CDR3 nucleotide sequence: TGTGCCAGCAGCCAAGAGATCAGCTCTGGAAACACCATATATTTT.

The DNA for the CDR3 is TGTGCCAGCAGCCCGGACAGGGCCCATGGCTACACCTTC. This sequence encodes CASSPDRAHGYTF. The chain joins TRBV27 to TRBJ1-2; 8 positions agree with TRBD1. The CDR3 is 13 residues long. Germline V lookup: CDR1 MNHEY, CDR2 SMNVEV (reference sequence). J gave up 6 bases and V 6 bases, and 6 bases lay outside the gene matches.

This chain connects TRBV3-1 (or the pseudogene TRBV3-2) to TRBJ1-2; 10 bases map to TRBD1. V gave up 6 bases and J gave up 8 bases; unmatched junction bases: 15. The CDR3 is 16 amino acids. Germline CDR1 reads LGHDT; CDR2 reads YNNKEL (reference sequence). This chain's CDR3 is CASSLEAGQGIGGYTF. CDR3 sequence (DNA): TGTGCCAGCAGTCTTGAAGCGGGACAGGGGATAGGCGGCTACACCTTC.

The chain links TRBV15 to TRBJ1-1, with 9 bases matching TRBD1. Losses at the gene ends were 4 bases for V and 3 bases for J; bases not matched to a gene: 3. The CDR3 length is 14 residues. Germline V gene lookup returns CDR1 LNHNV and CDR2 YYDKDF (reference sequence). For the CDR3, the DNA is TGTGCCACCAGCACGGGACAGGGATACACTGAAGCTTTCTTT. Its protein product is CATSTGQGYTEAFF.

The chain combines TRBV7-2 with TRBJ2-1, with D possibly matching TRBD1 (6 bases). Trimming removed 5 bases at V and 0 bases at J, with 14 bases between. The CDR3 runs to 16 residues. CDR1 and CDR2 from the germline V gene are SGHTA and FQGNSA. CDR3 nucleotide sequence: TGTGCCAGCAGCCCACCGGGACACAGCTCCTACAATGAGCAGTTCTTC. Translated: CASSPPGHSSYNEQFF.

The chain recombines TRBV27 with TRBJ2-5; 7 nucleotides line up with TRBD1. This CDR3 spans 15 amino acids. With V trimmed by 6 bases and J by 2 bases, 9 bases remained unmatched. The germline CDR1 and CDR2 sequences are MNHEY and SMNVEV (reference sequence). The CDR3 protein is CASRGDSRLQETQYF. CDR3 DNA: TGTGCCAGCAGGGGGGACAGTAGACTTCAAGAGACCCAGTACTTC.